A selection of T cell receptor beta chains follows, all from one sample in a study of early T cells in non-severe SARS-CoV-2 infection. TCRdb redid the calling of the 5' RACE reads with MiXCR, one entry per CDR3 protein. The data contain 100,000 to 140,000 distinct CDR3 sequences, roughly 11% of them seen just once; the ten biggest clones take up approximately 7.3%. The sequenced sample was whole blood. The receptors were gathered from an adult who was a healthcare worker with PCR-confirmed SARS-CoV-2 infection or an uninfected control (not recorded which). Both conserved end residues are part of each CDR3. D genes are given only for firm matches. The size entry is marked missing in some rows and otherwise reads once, few, many or a size class.

D,V,J,size,CDR3,DNA
TRBD2,TRBV12-5,TRBJ2-4,many,CASGSKFGLAGKRSKNIQYF,TGTGCTAGTGGTTCCAAATTCGGGCTAGCGGGAAAGAGGTCCAAAAACATTCAGTACTTC
.,TRBV28,TRBJ1-2,.,CASSLGAGSYGYTF,TGTGCCAGCAGTTTGGGGGCGGGTAGCTATGGCTACACCTTC
TRBD2,TRBV20-1,TRBJ2-3,.,CSARVASGTTDTQYF,TGCAGTGCTAGAGTGGCTAGCGGTACCACAGATACGCAGTATTTT
TRBD2,TRBV5-6,TRBJ2-1,many,CASSFSSGSEHEQFF,TGTGCCAGCAGCTTCTCCAGCGGGAGTGAGCATGAGCAGTTCTTC
.,TRBV27,TRBJ2-1,many,CASSLSSGSYNEQFF,TGTGCCAGCAGTTTATCCAGCGGGTCCTACAATGAGCAGTTCTTC
.,TRBV2,TRBJ1-1,.,CASSPRMQRVAEAFF,TGTGCCAGCAGCCCCCGGATGCAAAGGGTCGCTGAAGCTTTCTTT
TRBD2,TRBV12-3/TRBV12-4,TRBJ2-1,few,CASSGGDSIYNEQFF,TGTGCCAGCAGTGGGGGGGACTCCATCTACAATGAGCAGTTCTTC
TRBD1,TRBV6-5,TRBJ1-5,.,CASSSSGGYQPQHF,TGTGCCAGCAGTTCCTCAGGGGGCTACCAGCCCCAGCATTTT
.,TRBV5-1,TRBJ2-2,.,CASSATSSVNTGELFF,TGCGCCAGCAGCGCTACTTCTAGCGTGAACACCGGGGAGCTGTTTTTT
.,TRBV12-3/TRBV12-4,TRBJ1-2,few,CASSFRAGRTKGYTF,TGTGCCAGCAGTTTTCGCGCAGGAAGGACGAAAGGCTACACCTTC
.,TRBV6-5,TRBJ2-6,.,CASSYKWGVAGANVLTF,TGTGCCAGCAGCTACAAATGGGGGGTCGCTGGGGCCAACGTCCTGACTTTC
.,TRBV2,TRBJ1-1,.,CASRNKGLLNTEAFF,TGTGCCAGCAGGAACAAGGGGTTATTGAACACTGAAGCTTTCTTT
TRBD2,TRBV7-9,TRBJ2-7,many,CASSLVRGRLAGVEYEQYF,TGTGCCAGCAGCTTAGTTCGCGGGAGACTAGCGGGAGTTGAGTACGAGCAGTACTTC
.,TRBV28,TRBJ1-5,.,CASSLTDYSNQPQHF,TGTGCCAGCAGTTTGACAGATTATAGCAATCAGCCCCAGCATTTT
.,TRBV6-2/TRBV6-3,TRBJ1-6,.,CASSYFFRGRNNSPLHF,TGTGCCAGCAGTTATTTCTTCCGGGGACGGAATAATTCACCCCTCCACTTT
.,TRBV3-1,TRBJ2-1,few,CASSESSGVRFF,TGTGCCAGCAGTGAATCTTCCGGAGTCCGGTTCTTC
.,TRBV6-5,TRBJ2-2,.,CASSYVQTGELFF,TGTGCCAGCAGTTACGTGCAAACCGGGGAGCTGTTTTTT
.,TRBV28,TRBJ2-5,.,CASSLDEETQYF,TGTGCCAGCAGTTTAGACGAAGAGACCCAGTACTTC
.,TRBV6-4,TRBJ2-2,many,CASTGTPGTGELFF,TGTGCCAGCACCGGGACGCCGGGCACCGGGGAGCTGTTTTTT
TRBD2,TRBV28,TRBJ2-7,.,CASGGGTVYEQYF,TGTGCCAGTGGGGGGGGAACGGTCTACGAGCAGTACTTC
.,TRBV13,TRBJ2-7,.,CASSLRKDRYEQYF,TGTGCCAGCAGCTTAAGGAAGGATCGCTACGAGCAGTACTTC
TRBD1,TRBV6-2/TRBV6-3,TRBJ2-7,few,CASGSGTVLPFSYEQYF,TGTGCCAGCGGTTCGGGGACAGTCCTTCCCTTCTCCTACGAGCAGTACTTC
.,TRBV21-1,TRBJ2-5,many,CASSKKVLLLQETQYF,TGTGCCAGCAGCAAGAAAGTCCTTTTACTGCAAGAGACCCAGTACTTC
.,TRBV19,TRBJ2-2,many,CASSMTLRGTGELFF,TGTGCCAGTAGTATGACCCTCCGAGGCACCGGGGAGCTGTTTTTT